These 31 T cell receptor beta chains share one sample of origin, sequenced in a study of T cells in tuberculosis. This table comes from immunoSEQ multiplex PCR, and its TCRdb copy is limited to in-frame clones, with some not included. The sample has tens of thousands of clones, about 85% seen once. Time point given: new active TB diagnosis, blood taken before or within 7 days of starting treatment. This specimen was PBMCs, taken at tuberculosis diagnosis. These TCRs come from an adult with tuberculosis.

J is TRBJ2-3 and V is TRBV15; possible D gene TRBD2, 5 bases. Germline lookup yields CDR1 LNHNV and CDR2 YYDKDF (reference sequence). CDR3 length: 15 residues. With 0 bases removed from V and 7 bases from J, the gap between germline ends came to 14 bases. CDR3 amino acids: CATSRENLRGHTQYF. The CDR3 bases are TGTGCCACCAGCAGAGAGAATCTCCGCGGGCATACGCAGTATTTT.

The V and J genes are TRBV28 and TRBJ2-3; D might be TRBD1 (7 bases). The germline V and J ends were trimmed by 6 bases and 5 bases, with 18 bases remaining between them. The CDR3 runs 15 residues. Germline V gene sequence: CDR1 MDHEN, CDR2 SYDVKM. CDR3 bases: TGTGCCAGCAGACGCCGTACAGGGGAGGAAGATACGCAGTATTTT. Protein product: CASRRRTGEEDTQYF.

This sequence joins TRBV10-3 and TRBJ2-1; possible D gene TRBD2, 5 bases. V was trimmed by 7 bases and J by 4 bases, leaving 14 bases between them. This CDR3 has 14 residues. CDR1 ENHRY and CDR2 SYGVKD come from the germline V gene. CDR3 DNA sequence: TGTGCCATCACCCCCAGAGGAGGTTACAATGAGCAGTTCTTC. Protein product: CAITPRGGYNEQFF.

This clone is a singleton in its sample. The CDR3 sequence: CASSAGGGTFGNTIYF. CDR3 DNA: TGTGCCAGCAGCGCGGGCGGGGGGACATTCGGAAACACCATATATTTT. The chain is built from TRBV9 and TRBJ1-3, with a possible D match to TRBD1 (6 bases). Germline V CDR1 and CDR2: SGDLS, YYNGEE. The ends were cut back, 3 bases at V and 4 bases at J, with 17 bases in the middle. CDR3 length: 16 amino acids.

In its sample, this clone was seen a few times. The chain is built from TRBV5-1 and TRBJ2-3, with no clear D. This CDR3 has 14 residues. Germline CDR1 SGHRS, CDR2 YFSETQ. The V and J ends lost 1 base and 4 bases respectively, with 10 bases between them. The CDR3: CASSLKLAPDTQYF. CDR3 nucleotide sequence: TGCGCCAGCAGCTTGAAGTTAGCCCCAGATACGCAGTATTTT.

The chain carries TRBV6-6 and TRBJ1-4; D is undetermined. Germline V lookup: CDR1 MNHNY, CDR2 SVGAGI (reference sequence). With 2 bases removed from V and 8 bases from J, the gap between germline ends came to 12 bases. This CDR3 is 14 amino acids long. For the CDR3, the DNA is TGTGCCAGCAGTTACCCCGCCACCCGGGAAAAACTGTTTTTT. Translated: CASSYPATREKLFF.

This sequence joins TRBV2 and TRBJ2-3; 8 bases agree with TRBD1. Trimming took 6 bases from V and 1 from J; bases not matched to a gene: 3. In germline, CDR1 is SNHLY, CDR2 FYNNEI. The CDR3 runs to 14 residues. The CDR3 loop is CASRDRVGTDTQYF. The DNA for the CDR3 is TGTGCCAGCAGGGACAGGGTCGGCACAGATACGCAGTATTTT.

The J gene is TRBJ2-7, the V gene TRBV5-5; D unresolved. The length of the CDR3 is 11 residues. Per germline, CDR1 SGHKS and CDR2 YYEKEE (reference sequence). V dropped 2 bases and J dropped 5 bases, with 5 bases sitting between them. CDR3 sequence: CASSLQDEQYF. The DNA for the CDR3 is TGTGCCAGCAGCTTACAAGACGAGCAGTACTTC.

The chain carries TRBV9 and TRBJ1-2; no clear D. Deletions cut 4 bases from V and 0 bases from J, with 7 bases between. The length of the CDR3 is 13 residues. The germline CDR1 and CDR2 sequences are SGDLS and YYNGEE. CDR3 nucleotide sequence: TGTGCCAGCAGCTTTACAGCTAACTATGGCTACACCTTC. Translated: CASSFTANYGYTF.

The CDR3 is CAISGAGGQGNTEAFF. CDR3 bases: TGTGCCATCAGTGGTGCAGGGGGCCAGGGAAACACTGAAGCTTTCTTT. The chain employs TRBV10-3 and TRBJ1-1; 8 bases fit TRBD1. The CDR3 spans 16 residues. V shed 4 bases, J shed 2 bases, and the junction held 9 bases outside the gene matches. Per germline, CDR1 ENHRY and CDR2 SYGVKD.

V and J are TRBV9 and TRBJ1-2; TRBD1 aligns across 10 bases. The germline V gene encodes CDR1 SGDLS and CDR2 YYNGEE. The CDR3 consists of 15 residues. Trimming cost V 2 bases and J 5 bases; bases outside gene matches: 6. The CDR3 loop reads CASSVRTGGPYGYTF. The CDR3 bases are TGTGCCAGCAGCGTCCGGACAGGGGGACCATATGGCTACACCTTC.

V gene TRBV29-1 combines with J gene TRBJ2-5; D possibly corresponds to TRBD2 (6 bases). The CDR3 runs to 15 residues. Trimming took off 4 bases at V and 4 bases at J, with 19 bases between the two ends. Germline V gives CDR1 SQVTM, CDR2 ANQGSEA. CDR3 region: CSVGLRRLGVETQYF. CDR3 coding DNA: TGCAGCGTTGGTCTCAGGCGACTAGGGGTAGAGACCCAGTACTTC.

CDR3: CASSSDRGVGTEAFF. In nucleotides, the CDR3 is TGTGCCAGCAGCTCGGACAGGGGAGTTGGCACTGAAGCTTTCTTT. The chain uses TRBV7-9 and TRBJ1-1; TRBD1 matches at 9 bases. This CDR3 is built from 15 residues. After removal of 4 bases from V and 4 bases from J, the junction contained 7 bases not matched to a gene. Germline V lookup: CDR1 SEHNR, CDR2 FQNEAQ (reference sequence).

The CDR3 loop is CASSSISGANTGELFF. CDR3 in DNA: TGTGCCAGCAGCTCGATTAGCGGAGCGAACACCGGGGAGCTGTTTTTT. The chain couples TRBV7-8 to TRBJ2-2; perhaps TRBD2 as D (6 bases). Trimming left V 4 bases short and J 0 bases short, with 12 bases between. From germline, CDR1 is SGHVS and CDR2 FQNEAQ. The CDR3 is 16 amino acids.

The rearrangement uses TRBV27 and TRBJ2-2; no firm D call. The germline V and J ends were trimmed by 2 bases and 4 bases, with 8 bases remaining between them. This CDR3 is 14 amino acids long. Per the germline V gene, CDR1 is MNHEY and CDR2 is SMNVEV (reference sequence). CDR3 residues: CASSLLPGTGELFF. The CDR3 DNA follows: TGTGCCAGCAGTTTACTTCCGGGCACCGGGGAGCTGTTTTTT.

The chain recombines TRBV9 with TRBJ1-1; D is ambiguous. This CDR3 has 13 amino acids. V was shortened by 3 bases and J by 0 bases, with 6 bases between the two germline ends. CDR1 SGDLS and CDR2 YYNGEE come from the germline V gene. The CDR3 reads CASSATVNTEAFF. The CDR3 region has the DNA TGTGCCAGCAGCGCCACAGTGAACACTGAAGCTTTCTTT.

The V and J genes are TRBV19 and TRBJ1-5; 11 bases map to TRBD1. The germline V gene encodes CDR1 LNHDA and CDR2 SQIVND (reference sequence). This CDR3 has 16 amino acids. V was pared by 5 bases and J by 5 bases, with 8 bases of the junction left unmatched. DNA for the CDR3: TGTGCCAGTAGTCTTTGGACAGGGGGCACCGATCAGCCCCAGCATTTT. Its protein is CASSLWTGGTDQPQHF.

The chain employs TRBV4-3 and TRBJ2-2; D possibly corresponds to TRBD2 (7 bases). Germline CDR1 and CDR2: LGHNA and YSLEER. CDR3 length: 16 amino acids. The V gene lost 1 base and the J gene lost 6 bases, with 15 bases spanning the gap. CDR3 protein: CASSQGEGGFSGELFF. The CDR3 coding sequence is TGCGCCAGCAGCCAAGGAGAGGGGGGGTTCTCCGGGGAGCTGTTTTTT.

This clone showed up just once. This rearrangement joins TRBV4-1 to TRBJ1-4, with D tentatively TRBD1 (6 bases). The CDR3 is 16 residues long. V was trimmed by 4 bases and J by 2 bases, leaving 14 bases between them. CDR1 MGHRA and CDR2 YSYEKL come from the germline V gene. The CDR3 loop reads CASSPTGLETNEKLFF. Here the CDR3 DNA reads TGCGCCAGCAGCCCTACAGGGTTGGAGACTAATGAAAAACTGTTTTTT.

The V call is TRBV5-1, the J call TRBJ2-5; 8 bases are a match to TRBD1. Germline lookup yields CDR1 SGHRS and CDR2 YFSETQ. J gave up 5 bases and V 2 bases, and 5 bases lay outside the gene matches. The CDR3 is 14 amino acids. The DNA of the CDR3 is TGCGCCAGCAGCTTTCAGGGGGCAAGGGAGACCCAGTACTTC. It yields the protein CASSFQGARETQYF. Combining the CDR3 with reference TRBV5-1 and TRBJ2-5 gives the whole variable domain KAGVTQTPRYLIKTRGQQVTLSCSPISGHRSVSWYQQTPGQGLQFLFEYFSETQRNKGNFPGRFSGRQFSNSRSEMNVSTLELGDSALYLCASSFQGARETQYFGPGTRLLVL.

The chain combines TRBV9 with TRBJ2-3; D gene ambiguous. The CDR3 has 12 residues. V dropped 4 bases and J dropped 4 bases, with 7 bases sitting between them. Germline V gene sequence: CDR1 SGDLS, CDR2 YYNGEE. CDR3 amino acids: CASSIISDTQYF. The CDR3 DNA follows: TGTGCCAGCAGCATAATATCAGATACGCAGTATTTT.

The CDR3 loop is CASSLQGTYGYTF. The CDR3 DNA follows: TGTGCCAGCAGCTTGCAGGGAACGTATGGCTACACCTTC. This chain uses TRBV5-4 with TRBJ1-2, with D maybe TRBD1 (5 bases). V lost 1 base and J lost 5, with 9 bases in between. The CDR3 loop spans 13 amino acids. CDR1 is SGHNT and CDR2 is YYREEE in the germline V gene (reference sequence).

The J gene is TRBJ2-7, the V gene TRBV5-4; D ambiguous. Germline CDR1 and CDR2: SGHNT and YYREEE (reference sequence). The CDR3 loop spans 14 amino acids. The V end lost 4 bases, the J end lost 5 bases, and 16 bases lay between the germline ends. In DNA form, the CDR3 reads TGTGCCAGCAGCCTATCCCAGGATTATGACGAGCAGTACTTC. It is translated as CASSLSQDYDEQYF.

The chain joins TRBV29-1 to TRBJ2-1, with 14 bases identical to TRBD2. This CDR3 spans 15 amino acids. V dropped 7 bases and J dropped 0; count of bases not matched to a gene: 2. CDR1 is SQVTM and CDR2 is ANQGSEA in the germline V gene. This CDR3 is CSAGTSGSSYNEQFF. CDR3 nucleotides: TGCAGCGCCGGGACTAGCGGGAGCTCCTACAATGAGCAGTTCTTC.

This clone was recorded only once. This chain joins TRBV10-1 and TRBJ2-4; weak D call: TRBD1 (5 bases). The germline V gene has CDR1 WNHNN and CDR2 SYGVQD (reference sequence). V lost 6 bases to trimming and J lost 8 bases, with 23 bases between them. The CDR3 is 16 residues long. The CDR3 bases are TGCGCCAGCAGCCCAAATCACGACAGCCTGAAGGACATTCAGTACTTC. Protein product: CASSPNHDSLKDIQYF.

The chain couples TRBV6-5 to TRBJ1-2; unclear D gene. The V and J ends lost 2 bases and 0 bases respectively, with 13 bases between them. The length of the CDR3 is 16 residues. Germline-derived CDR1 and CDR2 are MNHEY and SVGAGI. The CDR3 sequence is CASSYDLRYTNYGYTF. In DNA, the CDR3 is TGTGCCAGCAGTTACGATCTCCGCTATACTAACTATGGCTACACCTTC.

This clone was seen more than once but under ten times. The chain has TRBV6-1 and TRBJ2-7, with D hard to call. V shed 8 bases and J shed 4 bases, with 6 bases lying between them. Per the germline V gene, CDR1 is MNHNS and CDR2 is SASEGT. CDR3 size: 10 residues. CDR3 coding DNA: TGTGCCAGCTCGACTTACGAGCAGTACTTC. Its translation: CASSTYEQYF.

The chain couples TRBV2 to TRBJ1-4, with a tentative D call TRBD1 (6 bases). Germline values: CDR1 SNHLY, CDR2 FYNNEI. There are 14 residues in the CDR3. Trimming removed 4 bases at V and 7 bases at J, with 13 bases between. The chain's CDR3 is CASSAGANGEKLFF. The CDR3 nucleotides read TGTGCCAGCAGTGCAGGGGCTAATGGTGAAAAACTGTTTTTT.

V and J are TRBV5-1 and TRBJ1-5; tentative D call: TRBD1 (6 bases). The CDR3 has 15 residues. V lost 5 bases and J lost 3, with 15 bases in between. Per the germline V gene, CDR1 is SGHRS and CDR2 is YFSETQ. The CDR3 DNA sequence: TGCGCCAGCAGGTCAGACGGGGGGCCCAATCAGCCCCAGCATTTT. Translation: CASRSDGGPNQPQHF.

This chain connects TRBV10-2 to TRBJ2-5; the match to TRBD2 covers 13 bases. This CDR3 spans 16 amino acids. J gave up 0 bases and V 8 bases, and 6 bases lay outside the gene matches. From germline, CDR1 is WSHSY and CDR2 SAAADI. The CDR3 region has the DNA TGCGCCAGCCGACCGGGGACTAGCGGGGACCAAGAGACCCAGTACTTC. It encodes CASRPGTSGDQETQYF.

The chain has TRBV7-9 and TRBJ1-4; D might be TRBD1 (6 bases). CDR3 size: 15 residues. CDR1 and CDR2 (germline): SEHNR, FQNEAQ (reference sequence). Trimming removed 7 bases at V and 0 bases at J, with 12 bases between. The CDR3 reads CASTVGTTTNEKLFF. CDR3 sequence (DNA): TGTGCCAGCACCGTCGGGACAACAACTAATGAAAAACTGTTTTTT.